The rows below give T cell receptor beta chains drawn from one sample of a study of CD8 T cells in Susac syndrome. TCRdb recomputed calls from the immunoSEQ multiplex PCR reads with MiXCR, one row per CDR3 protein. The data hold some 150,000 distinct CDR3 sequences, with about 95% observed a single time. Source material: CD4+ T cells from PBMCs. These receptors were obtained from a human donor with Susac syndrome. CDR3s include the opening cysteine and the closing phenylalanine or tryptophan. A D gene is named only where the DNA matches it firmly. The size field is filled for only some rows; it gives once, few, many or a size class.

clone_size: -; d_call: TRBD1; j_call: TRBJ2-5; v_call: TRBV29-1; cdr3_nt: TGCAGCGTGCAATCATCGACAGGGTCGCCCCAGTACTTC; cdr3_aa: CSVQSSTGSPQYF
clone_size: -; d_call: TRBD1; j_call: TRBJ2-5; v_call: TRBV7-9; cdr3_nt: TGTGCCAGCAGCTACATAGACAGGGAGCCCGGAGAGACCCAGTACTTC; cdr3_aa: CASSYIDREPGETQYF
clone_size: -; d_call: -; j_call: TRBJ2-7; v_call: TRBV7-9; cdr3_nt: TGTGCCAGCAGCCCCCTCGACACCTGGGGGGAGCAGTACTTC; cdr3_aa: CASSPLDTWGEQYF
clone_size: -; d_call: -; j_call: TRBJ2-2; v_call: TRBV5-1; cdr3_nt: TGCGCCAGCAGCTACAGGGTTGGCGGGGAGCTGTTTTTT; cdr3_aa: CASSYRVGGELFF
clone_size: -; d_call: TRBD1; j_call: TRBJ2-4; v_call: TRBV29-1; cdr3_nt: TGCAGCGTTACGGACAGGGGCAAAAACATTCAGTACTTC; cdr3_aa: CSVTDRGKNIQYF
clone_size: -; d_call: TRBD2; j_call: TRBJ2-5; v_call: TRBV10-3; cdr3_nt: TGTGCCATCAGTGAGAGGGCCTTCAATAGCGGGGGGGCGAAAGAGACCCAGTACTTC; cdr3_aa: CAISERAFNSGGAKETQYF
clone_size: once; d_call: TRBD1; j_call: TRBJ2-2; v_call: TRBV24-1; cdr3_nt: TGTGCCACCAGTGATGGGGCCGGGACAGGGTTCGGCGGGGAGCTGTTTTTT; cdr3_aa: CATSDGAGTGFGGELFF
clone_size: once; d_call: -; j_call: TRBJ2-3; v_call: TRBV20-1; cdr3_nt: TGCAGTGCTAGAAGCAGGGCTGGGACAGATACGCAGTATTTT; cdr3_aa: CSARSRAGTDTQYF
clone_size: few; d_call: TRBD2; j_call: TRBJ2-1; v_call: TRBV20-1; cdr3_nt: TGCAGTGCTAGAAAGGGTAGCGGGATCAATGAGCAGTTCTTC; cdr3_aa: CSARKGSGINEQFF
clone_size: -; d_call: -; j_call: TRBJ2-3; v_call: TRBV23-1; cdr3_nt: TGCGCCAGCAGTCCAACGAGACAGAGTTTCTCTAGCACAGATACGCAGTATTTT; cdr3_aa: CASSPTRQSFSSTDTQYF
clone_size: -; d_call: -; j_call: TRBJ2-7; v_call: TRBV15; cdr3_nt: TGTGCCACCAGCAGAGATGTACAGGCCCACGAGCAGTACTTC; cdr3_aa: CATSRDVQAHEQYF
clone_size: -; d_call: TRBD2; j_call: TRBJ2-1; v_call: TRBV4-1; cdr3_nt: TGCGCCAGCAGCCAAACACCGCTAGCGGGGGGTTACAATGAGCAGTTCTTC; cdr3_aa: CASSQTPLAGGYNEQFF
clone_size: -; d_call: -; j_call: TRBJ2-3; v_call: TRBV11-1; cdr3_nt: TGTGCCAGCAGCTACGGACTCTTCACAGATACGCAGTATTTT; cdr3_aa: CASSYGLFTDTQYF
clone_size: -; d_call: -; j_call: TRBJ1-1; v_call: TRBV14; cdr3_nt: TGTGCCAGCAAGGGCACTGAAGCTTTCTTT; cdr3_aa: CASKGTEAFF
clone_size: -; d_call: TRBD1; j_call: TRBJ2-2; v_call: TRBV28; cdr3_nt: TGTGCCAGCAGGCCCCGGGACAGTACTACCGGGGAGCTGTTTTTT; cdr3_aa: CASRPRDSTTGELFF
clone_size: -; d_call: -; j_call: TRBJ2-4; v_call: TRBV20-1; cdr3_nt: TGCAGTGCTACCCGCCCTCAACAGAGGTTAAACATTCAGTACTTC; cdr3_aa: CSATRPQQRLNIQYF
clone_size: -; d_call: -; j_call: TRBJ2-6; v_call: TRBV4-2; cdr3_nt: TGTGCCAGCAGCCAAGCAGGGTTGCAGGGTGCTGGGGCCAACGTCCTGACTTTC; cdr3_aa: CASSQAGLQGAGANVLTF
clone_size: -; d_call: TRBD1; j_call: TRBJ2-5; v_call: TRBV4-1; cdr3_nt: TGCGCCAGCAGCCTTGACCCGGGACAGGTGGAGACCCAGTACTTC; cdr3_aa: CASSLDPGQVETQYF
clone_size: once; d_call: -; j_call: TRBJ1-2; v_call: TRBV9; cdr3_nt: TGTGCCAGCAGCGTAGGAACATTAACCTATGGCTACACCTTC; cdr3_aa: CASSVGTLTYGYTF
clone_size: -; d_call: -; j_call: TRBJ1-4; v_call: TRBV2; cdr3_nt: TGTGCCAGCAGTGACCCGGACGGCGAAAAACTGTTTTTT; cdr3_aa: CASSDPDGEKLFF
clone_size: -; d_call: TRBD1; j_call: TRBJ1-5; v_call: TRBV20-1; cdr3_nt: TGCAGTGCTTCGACAGGGGCGGGTTTCAATCAGCCCCAGCATTTT; cdr3_aa: CSASTGAGFNQPQHF
clone_size: few; d_call: -; j_call: TRBJ1-5; v_call: TRBV12-3/TRBV12-4; cdr3_nt: TGTGCCAGCAGTTTAGCTAATCAGCCCCAGCATTTT; cdr3_aa: CASSLANQPQHF
clone_size: once; d_call: -; j_call: TRBJ1-2; v_call: TRBV20-1; cdr3_nt: TGCAGTGCTAGGGGGGGGGCCTATGGCTACACCTTC; cdr3_aa: CSARGGAYGYTF
clone_size: -; d_call: -; j_call: TRBJ2-7; v_call: TRBV5-1; cdr3_nt: TGCGCCAGCAGCTTGGATTGGGACCCCGGGCAGTACTTC; cdr3_aa: CASSLDWDPGQYF
clone_size: -; d_call: TRBD2; j_call: TRBJ2-3; v_call: TRBV9; cdr3_nt: TGTGCCAGCAGCTTGGGACTAGCGGGGGTAGATACGCAGTATTTT; cdr3_aa: CASSLGLAGVDTQYF
clone_size: -; d_call: -; j_call: TRBJ1-1; v_call: TRBV23-1; cdr3_nt: TGCGCCAGCAGTCAATCGCATGTTGAAGCTTTCTTT; cdr3_aa: CASSQSHVEAFF
clone_size: -; d_call: -; j_call: TRBJ2-3; v_call: TRBV24-1; cdr3_nt: TGTGCCACCAGTGGTCGGGGACCTAGCACAGATACGCAGTATTTT; cdr3_aa: CATSGRGPSTDTQYF
clone_size: -; d_call: -; j_call: TRBJ2-5; v_call: TRBV25-1; cdr3_nt: TGTGCCAGCAGTGCCCTTCTCAGAGAGACCCAGTACTTC; cdr3_aa: CASSALLRETQYF
clone_size: -; d_call: -; j_call: TRBJ2-5; v_call: TRBV5-1; cdr3_nt: TGTGCCAGCAGTTACCAAGAGACCCAGTACTTC; cdr3_aa: CASSYQETQYF
clone_size: -; d_call: -; j_call: TRBJ1-1; v_call: TRBV7-2; cdr3_nt: TGTGCCAGCAGTTTGCCCCGGGGGATGAACACTGAAGCTTTCTTT; cdr3_aa: CASSLPRGMNTEAFF
clone_size: -; d_call: -; j_call: TRBJ1-2; v_call: TRBV12-3/TRBV12-4; cdr3_nt: TGTGCCAGCAGGACTGGGGGCCTCTATGGCTACACCTTC; cdr3_aa: CASRTGGLYGYTF
clone_size: -; d_call: -; j_call: TRBJ2-5; v_call: TRBV15; cdr3_nt: TGTGCCACCAGCCCGGGTCTACAAGAGACCCAGTACTTC; cdr3_aa: CATSPGLQETQYF
clone_size: -; d_call: -; j_call: TRBJ2-1; v_call: TRBV21-1; cdr3_nt: TGTGCCAGCAGGGTGCCTAGGGAAACAATGAATGGGCAGTTCTTC; cdr3_aa: CASRVPRETMNGQFF
clone_size: -; d_call: -; j_call: TRBJ1-2; v_call: TRBV20-1; cdr3_nt: TGCAGTGCTAGCGCAGGGAATGGCTACACCTTC; cdr3_aa: CSASAGNGYTF
clone_size: -; d_call: -; j_call: TRBJ2-6; v_call: TRBV20-1; cdr3_nt: TGCAGTGCTAAACAGGGAAGCTCTGGGGCCAACGTCCTGACTTTC; cdr3_aa: CSAKQGSSGANVLTF
clone_size: -; d_call: TRBD2; j_call: TRBJ2-7; v_call: TRBV20-1; cdr3_nt: TGCAGTGCTAGAGATCCGATAGACGCGGGGGGCTCCTACGAGCAGTACTTC; cdr3_aa: CSARDPIDAGGSYEQYF
clone_size: -; d_call: -; j_call: TRBJ2-5; v_call: TRBV5-4; cdr3_nt: TGTGCCAGCTTTAACCGCAACCAAGAGACCCAGTACTTC; cdr3_aa: CASFNRNQETQYF
clone_size: -; d_call: TRBD1; j_call: TRBJ2-1; v_call: TRBV7-2; cdr3_nt: TGTGCCAGCAGCTTATCAAACAGGGGCAATGAGCAGTTCTTC; cdr3_aa: CASSLSNRGNEQFF
clone_size: -; d_call: -; j_call: TRBJ1-5; v_call: TRBV6-5; cdr3_nt: TGTGCCAGCAGCCGGGGGGGGGACCAGCCCCAGCATTTT; cdr3_aa: CASSRGGDQPQHF
clone_size: -; d_call: -; j_call: TRBJ2-5; v_call: TRBV10-3; cdr3_nt: TGTGCCATAAGGGGGGACTCCTCAGAGACCCAGTACTTC; cdr3_aa: CAIRGDSSETQYF
clone_size: -; d_call: TRBD2; j_call: TRBJ2-1; v_call: TRBV6-2/TRBV6-3; cdr3_nt: TGTGCCAGCGGAAGCGGGGTGAGCTCCTACAATGAGCAGTTCTTC; cdr3_aa: CASGSGVSSYNEQFF
clone_size: -; d_call: -; j_call: TRBJ2-3; v_call: TRBV20-1; cdr3_nt: TGCAGTGCTAGAGTTACCACAGATACGCAGTATTTT; cdr3_aa: CSARVTTDTQYF
clone_size: -; d_call: -; j_call: TRBJ1-5; v_call: TRBV6-6; cdr3_nt: TGTGCCAGCACCGAGGCGGGGGCTCGAATACAGCCCCAGCATTTT; cdr3_aa: CASTEAGARIQPQHF
clone_size: once; d_call: -; j_call: TRBJ1-4; v_call: TRBV20-1; cdr3_nt: TGCAGTGCTCGGCGCACTAATGAAAAACTGTTTTTT; cdr3_aa: CSARRTNEKLFF
clone_size: -; d_call: TRBD2; j_call: TRBJ2-1; v_call: TRBV7-3; cdr3_nt: TGTGCCAGCAGCCACTCCCCGGGGACTAGTTCCAATGAGCAGTTCTTC; cdr3_aa: CASSHSPGTSSNEQFF
clone_size: -; d_call: -; j_call: TRBJ2-5; v_call: TRBV3-1; cdr3_nt: TGTGCCAGCAGCCAAGACCTCGGCCTGGGATCAGCGCGGACCCAGTACTTC; cdr3_aa: CASSQDLGLGSARTQYF
clone_size: -; d_call: TRBD2; j_call: TRBJ2-5; v_call: TRBV2; cdr3_nt: TGTGCCAGCAGTGCCCCGGGGGGGGAGACCCAGTACTTC; cdr3_aa: CASSAPGGETQYF
clone_size: few; d_call: TRBD2; j_call: TRBJ2-5; v_call: TRBV2; cdr3_nt: TGTGCCAGTTCCTCCGGGACTAGCGGGGTAGAGACCCAGTACTTC; cdr3_aa: CASSSGTSGVETQYF
clone_size: -; d_call: -; j_call: TRBJ2-7; v_call: TRBV4-3; cdr3_nt: TGCGCCAGCAGCCAAGATCCCCAGGGTAGCTCCTACGAGCAGTACTTC; cdr3_aa: CASSQDPQGSSYEQYF
clone_size: -; d_call: -; j_call: TRBJ1-2; v_call: TRBV29-1; cdr3_nt: TGCAGCGCTTCAGTTTCGGGCGGCTACACCTTC; cdr3_aa: CSASVSGGYTF
clone_size: -; d_call: -; j_call: TRBJ2-3; v_call: TRBV10-3; cdr3_nt: TGTGCCTCCATGGGCCGCACAGATACGCAGTATTTT; cdr3_aa: CASMGRTDTQYF
clone_size: once; d_call: TRBD1; j_call: TRBJ1-5; v_call: TRBV20-1; cdr3_nt: TGCAGTGCGTCTCCACAGGGGAATCAGCCCCAGCATTTT; cdr3_aa: CSASPQGNQPQHF
clone_size: -; d_call: -; j_call: TRBJ2-5; v_call: TRBV24-1; cdr3_nt: TGTGCCACCAGTGATTCCGGACATGAAGAGACCCAGTACTTC; cdr3_aa: CATSDSGHEETQYF
clone_size: once; d_call: TRBD1; j_call: TRBJ1-5; v_call: TRBV6-1; cdr3_nt: TGTGCCAGCACCCTCTCGACAGGGCTTAGCAATCAGCCCCAGCATTTT; cdr3_aa: CASTLSTGLSNQPQHF
clone_size: -; d_call: -; j_call: TRBJ2-4; v_call: TRBV7-9; cdr3_nt: TGTGCCAGCAGCCCCAGCGGGCAGGGCCTAGCCAAAAACATTCAGTACTTC; cdr3_aa: CASSPSGQGLAKNIQYF